This T cell receptor (beta chain) was observed in a study of shared clonotypes between healthy human individuals. Germline V gene lookup returns CDR1 LNHNV and CDR2 YYDKDF (reference sequence). The V end lost 3 bases, the J end lost 2 bases, and 22 bases lay between the germline ends. This CDR3 is built from 18 residues. The table came from immunoSEQ multiplex PCR; TCRdb's copy has only in-frame clones and leaves some out. The sample consists of roughly 500,000 clones, around 74% of them appearing once. The sequence was obtained from a woman in her thirties or forties in good health. Some clones in this sample may be carry-over from other donors' samples. The specimen sequenced was PBMCs. This rearrangement joins TRBV15 to TRBJ2-5, with D maybe TRBD2 (6 bases). Written as DNA, the CDR3 is TGTGCCACCAGCAGCCGGACTATTGTTAGTCTAGGGCAAGAGACCCAGTACTTC. It codes for CATSSRTIVSLGQETQYF.